This T cell receptor (beta chain) originates from a study of beta chain features in type 1 diabetes. Study-level points and caveats: Any role of HLA type in TCRB rearrangement remained unresolved here. A possible short-template PCR bias applies equally to patients and controls. The study found that naive, central memory and Treg TCRB repertoires appeared more similar in patients than in healthy donors.

Expressed TCRB transcripts were sequenced, since all the RNA that had been isolated was reverse transcribed. Produced via immunoSEQ multiplex PCR; TCRdb's table is partial and in-frame only. The sample lists 200,000 to 250,000 clones; 9% to 10% were seen once. The J segment lost 5 bases and the V segment lost 5 bases, leaving 8 bases of the junction unmatched. The CDR3 covers 14 residues. CDR1 is LNHDA, CDR2 SQIVND, per germline (reference sequence). Of note for this clone: Antigen specificity is unknown.

The gene calls are TRBV19 and TRBJ1-1, with 7 bases lining up with TRBD1. The TCR comes from a woman aged 18-29 years in good health. The sequencing input was naive CD4+ T cells from blood. DNA of the CDR3: TGTGCCAGTAGTCCCACAGGGGAGTGGACTGAAGCTTTCTTT. This sequence encodes CASSPTGEWTEAFF.